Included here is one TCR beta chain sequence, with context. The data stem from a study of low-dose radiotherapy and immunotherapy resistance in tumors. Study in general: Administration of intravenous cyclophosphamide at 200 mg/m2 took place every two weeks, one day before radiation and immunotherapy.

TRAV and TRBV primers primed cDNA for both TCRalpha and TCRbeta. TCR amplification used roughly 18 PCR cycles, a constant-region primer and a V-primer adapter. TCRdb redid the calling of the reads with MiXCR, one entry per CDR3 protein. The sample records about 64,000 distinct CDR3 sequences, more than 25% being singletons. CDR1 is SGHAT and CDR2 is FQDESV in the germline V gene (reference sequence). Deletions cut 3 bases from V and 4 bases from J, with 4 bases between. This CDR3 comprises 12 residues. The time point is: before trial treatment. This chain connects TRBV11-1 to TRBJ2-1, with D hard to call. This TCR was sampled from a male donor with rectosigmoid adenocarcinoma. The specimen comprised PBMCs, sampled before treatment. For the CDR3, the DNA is TGTGCCAGCAGCTTCCAATACAATGAGCAGTTCTTC. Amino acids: CASSFQYNEQFF.